This TCR beta chain was identified during a study of blood T cells in healthy people across ages (dated by TCRdb to 2013 to 2016). About the study as a whole: In model experiments, template switching captured roughly one uniquely barcoded TCR beta cDNA molecule for every two T cells. To track age-related changes in TCR beta repertoire diversity, the study relied on deep sequencing normalized with unique cDNA molecular identifiers. The donors were split into four age groups: young (average 16 years), middle-aged (more than 35), aged (roughly 65) and long-lived (roughly 86). To avoid experimental bias, donors of different ages were randomly spread across the sequencing lanes. Using the same blood draw, the study looked at two additional independent replicas of 1 million unique cDNA reads for two donors, one aged 18 to 30 and the other aged 80 or older. The study at large found these results: Conclusive comparison of naive and antigen-experienced compartments was prevented by the profiling of bulk unsorted PBMCs. Because the CMV infection status of the donors was unknown, age-related changes in expanded clonotypes may potentially have been confounded. Estimates of total diversity based on one million sequenced T cells were regarded as lower bounds and as underestimates. Observed TCR beta diversity correlated strongly with the percentage of naive T cells measured by flow cytometry. Observed TCR beta diversity per million T cells fell roughly linearly with age, and a significant reduction was already apparent by age around 40. The long-lived group showed more naive CD4+ T cells, fewer expanded clones and increased TCR diversity than the aged group, suggesting age selection.

Systemically healthy Caucasian individuals from Russia, 39 in total and aged about 6 to 90 years, were included as donors. Approximately 9.7 milliliters of peripheral blood were drawn from each donor into EDTA-treated Vacutainer tubes. Ficoll-Paque density-gradient centrifugation was used to isolate PBMCs, with at least 6.5 million per sample. Total RNA, at least 6 micrograms per sample, was extracted from PBMCs with Trizol reagent. For every donor, an aliquot of PBMCs went through flow cytometry to measure the percentages of naive CD45RAhigh/CD27high T cells. Library preparation was by 5' RACE. The sequencer listed for this sample is Illumina HiSeq 2500. A second PCR of roughly 6 to 12 cycles was performed with a sample-barcoded 5' primer and a J-beta primer mix. A template-switch 5' adaptor carrying 12 random nucleotides introduced a unique molecular identifier onto each TCR beta cDNA molecule. At least 2.5 million CDR3-containing paired-end reads were obtained from each sample. All of the RNA was converted into first-strand cDNA using the Mint cDNA synthesis kit, with a TRBC-specific oligonucleotide serving as the primer. Following uracil-DNA glycosylase treatment, a first 18-cycle PCR with universal primers M1SS and BC2_uni_R was performed on all cDNA. The authors processed their data as follows. For normalization, 1 million high-quality reads were randomly selected from each sample, with every read carrying a distinct molecular identifier. Reads sharing molecular identifiers were discarded rather than binned into consensus sequences. MiTCR, run with a Q25 quality threshold and the strictest error-elimination algorithm, handled CDR3 identification, clonotype clustering and error correction. A nonparametric unseen species model using Euler transformation provided a lower-bound estimate of total TCR beta diversity. TCRdb ran its own pipeline on the public reads, namely fastp trimming at Q25 and MiXCR clone calling, and kept in-frame beta chains. Identical CDR3 proteins give one entry, which carries the most common genes and DNA. What appears here as the V and J calls and clone size reflects TCRdb's work, not the paper's. The sample data list about 640,000 distinct CDR3 sequences, and roughly 43% of these were observed just once. In total, the top ten clones hold 25% to 30% of the sample.

For this clonotype: Its antigen is still unknown. One base away there is no much larger clone; base qualities are not given.

V is reduced by 3 bases and J by 0 bases, leaving a spacing of 10 bases between them. The CDR3, from cysteine to phenylalanine, totals 15 residues. Only the CDR3 DNA stays, 45 bases, in frame from base 1. Looking up the germline V gene (reference sequence) yields CDR1 SEHNR and CDR2 FQNEAQ. Rearrangement joined TRBV7-9 to TRBJ2-3; the D gene is perhaps TRBD1 or TRBD2, as each covers 5 bases. Sequenced sample: blood. The sequence was collected from a man older than 75 in good health. CDR3 reads: CASSFKGESTDTQYF. DNA sequence: TGTGCCAGCAGCTTTAAAGGGGAGAGCACAGATACGCAGTATTTT. Reference TRBV7-9 and TRBJ2-3 proteins supply the regions before and after the CDR3; the full variable domain is: DTGVSQNPRHKITKRGQNVTFRCDPISEHNRLYWYRQTLGQGPEFLTYFQNEAQLEKSRLLSDRFSAERPKGSFSTLEIQRTEQGDSAMYLCASSFKGESTDTQYFGPGTRLTVL.